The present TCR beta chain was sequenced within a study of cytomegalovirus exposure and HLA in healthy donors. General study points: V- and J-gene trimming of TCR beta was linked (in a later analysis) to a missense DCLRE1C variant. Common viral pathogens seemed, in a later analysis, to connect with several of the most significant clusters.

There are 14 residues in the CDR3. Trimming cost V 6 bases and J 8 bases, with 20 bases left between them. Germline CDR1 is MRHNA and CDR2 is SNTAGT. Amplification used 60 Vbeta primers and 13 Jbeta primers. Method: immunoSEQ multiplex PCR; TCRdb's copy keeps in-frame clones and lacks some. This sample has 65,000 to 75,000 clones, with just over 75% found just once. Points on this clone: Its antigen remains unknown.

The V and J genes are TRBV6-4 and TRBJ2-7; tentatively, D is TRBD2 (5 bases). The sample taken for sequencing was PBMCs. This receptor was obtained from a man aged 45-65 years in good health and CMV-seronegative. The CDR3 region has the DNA TGTGCCAGCAGCGACCGGCTAGGTCGGGGAAAGCAGTACTTC. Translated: CASSDRLGRGKQYF.